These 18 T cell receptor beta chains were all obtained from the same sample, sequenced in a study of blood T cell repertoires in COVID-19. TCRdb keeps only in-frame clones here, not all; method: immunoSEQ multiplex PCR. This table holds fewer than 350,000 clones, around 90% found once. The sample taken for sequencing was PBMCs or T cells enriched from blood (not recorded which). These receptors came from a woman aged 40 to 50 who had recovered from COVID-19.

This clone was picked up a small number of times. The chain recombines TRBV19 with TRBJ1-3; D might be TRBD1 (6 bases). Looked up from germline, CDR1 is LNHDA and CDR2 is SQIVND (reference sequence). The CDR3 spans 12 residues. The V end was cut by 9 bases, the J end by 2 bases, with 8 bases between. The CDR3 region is CASGGPGNTIYF. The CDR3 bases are TGTGCCAGCGGGGGGCCTGGAAACACCATATATTTT.

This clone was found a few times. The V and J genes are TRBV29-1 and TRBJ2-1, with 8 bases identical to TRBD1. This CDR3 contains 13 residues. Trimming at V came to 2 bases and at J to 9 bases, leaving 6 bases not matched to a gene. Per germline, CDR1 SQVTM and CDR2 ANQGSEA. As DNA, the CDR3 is TGCAGCGTTGAAACGGACAGGGATTCTGAGCAGTTCTTC. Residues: CSVETDRDSEQFF.

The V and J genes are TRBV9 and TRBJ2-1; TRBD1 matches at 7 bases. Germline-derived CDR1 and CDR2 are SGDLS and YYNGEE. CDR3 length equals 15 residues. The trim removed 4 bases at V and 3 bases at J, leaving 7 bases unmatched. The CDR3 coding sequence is TGTGCCAGCAGCCCCGGGACAGCCTTCTACAATGAGCAGTTCTTC. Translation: CASSPGTAFYNEQFF.

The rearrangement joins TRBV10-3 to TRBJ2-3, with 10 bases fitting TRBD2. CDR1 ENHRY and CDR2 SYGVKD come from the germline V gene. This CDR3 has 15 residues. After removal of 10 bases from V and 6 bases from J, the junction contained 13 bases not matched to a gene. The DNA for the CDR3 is TGTGCCACCAAGACCGGGACTAGCGAGGGTGATACGCAGTATTTT. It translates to CATKTGTSEGDTQYF.

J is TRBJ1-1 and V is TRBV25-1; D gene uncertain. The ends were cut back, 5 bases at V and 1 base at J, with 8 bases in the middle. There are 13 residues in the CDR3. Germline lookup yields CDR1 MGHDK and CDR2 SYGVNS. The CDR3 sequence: CASSSTGNTEAFF. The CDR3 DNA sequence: TGTGCCAGCAGTTCAACGGGGAACACTGAAGCTTTCTTT. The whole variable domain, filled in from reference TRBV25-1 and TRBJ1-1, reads EADIYQTPRYLVIGTGKKITLECSQTMGHDKMYWYQQDPGMELHLIHYSYGVNSTEKGDLSSESTVSRIRTEHFPLTLESARPSHTSQYLCASSSTGNTEAFFGQGTRLTVV.

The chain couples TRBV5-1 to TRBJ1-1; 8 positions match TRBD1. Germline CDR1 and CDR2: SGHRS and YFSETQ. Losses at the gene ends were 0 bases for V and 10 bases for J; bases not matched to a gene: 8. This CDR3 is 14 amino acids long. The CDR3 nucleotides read TGCGCCAGCAGCTTGGCCTCAGGGGGCAATCGAGCTTTCTTT. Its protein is CASSLASGGNRAFF.

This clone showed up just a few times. The CDR3 sequence is CASSYFGAIYF. The CDR3 region has the DNA TGTGCCAGCAGTTACTTCGGGGCCATATATTTT. The gene calls are TRBV6-2 or TRBV6-3 and TRBJ1-3; D gene ambiguous. V lost 1 base to trimming and J lost 11 bases, with 6 bases between them. The germline CDR1 and CDR2 sequences are MNHEY and SVGEGT. The CDR3 contains 11 residues.

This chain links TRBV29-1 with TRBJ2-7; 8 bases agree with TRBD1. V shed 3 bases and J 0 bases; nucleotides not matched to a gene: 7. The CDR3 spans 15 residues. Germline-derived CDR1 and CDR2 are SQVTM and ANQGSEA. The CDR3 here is CSVDLTGQGSYEQYF. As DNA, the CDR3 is TGCAGCGTTGATCTAACCGGACAGGGCTCCTACGAGCAGTACTTC.

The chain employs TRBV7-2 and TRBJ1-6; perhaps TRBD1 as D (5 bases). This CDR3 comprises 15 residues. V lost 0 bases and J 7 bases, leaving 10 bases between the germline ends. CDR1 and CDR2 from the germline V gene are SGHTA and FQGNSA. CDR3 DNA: TGTGCCAGCAGCTTAGCTGGGAGGGGCAATTCACCCCTCCACTTT. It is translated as CASSLAGRGNSPLHF. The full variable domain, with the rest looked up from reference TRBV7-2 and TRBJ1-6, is GAGVSQSPSNKVTEKGKDVELRCDPISGHTALYWYRQSLGQGLEFLIYFQGNSAPDKSGLPSDRFSAERTGGSVSTLTIQRTQQEDSAVYLCASSLAGRGNSPLHFGNGTRLTVT.

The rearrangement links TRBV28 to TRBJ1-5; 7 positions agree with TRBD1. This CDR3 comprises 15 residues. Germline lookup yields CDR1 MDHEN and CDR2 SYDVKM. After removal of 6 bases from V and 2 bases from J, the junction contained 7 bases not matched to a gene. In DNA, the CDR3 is TGTGCCAGCAGGACCCAGGGGGTGGGCAATCAGCCCCAGCATTTT. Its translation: CASRTQGVGNQPQHF.

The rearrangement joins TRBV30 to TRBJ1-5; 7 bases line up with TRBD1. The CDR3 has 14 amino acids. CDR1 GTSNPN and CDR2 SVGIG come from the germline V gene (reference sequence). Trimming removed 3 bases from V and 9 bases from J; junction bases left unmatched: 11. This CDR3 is CAWRETGASGPQHF. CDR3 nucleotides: TGTGCCTGGAGGGAAACAGGGGCCTCTGGGCCCCAGCATTTT.

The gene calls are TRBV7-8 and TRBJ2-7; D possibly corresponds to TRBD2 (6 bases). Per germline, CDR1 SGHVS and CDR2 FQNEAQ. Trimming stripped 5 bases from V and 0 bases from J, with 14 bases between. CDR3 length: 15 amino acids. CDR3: CASSLIRGSSYEQYF. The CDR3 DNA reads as TGTGCCAGCAGCCTCATCCGGGGGAGCTCCTACGAGCAGTACTTC.

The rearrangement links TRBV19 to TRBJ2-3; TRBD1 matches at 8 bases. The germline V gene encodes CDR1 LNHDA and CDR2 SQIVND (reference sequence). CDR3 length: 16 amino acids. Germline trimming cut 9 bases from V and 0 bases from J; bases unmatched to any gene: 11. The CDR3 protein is CASTPGTGSSTDTQYF. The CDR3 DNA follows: TGTGCCAGCACCCCCGGGACAGGATCTAGCACAGATACGCAGTATTTT.

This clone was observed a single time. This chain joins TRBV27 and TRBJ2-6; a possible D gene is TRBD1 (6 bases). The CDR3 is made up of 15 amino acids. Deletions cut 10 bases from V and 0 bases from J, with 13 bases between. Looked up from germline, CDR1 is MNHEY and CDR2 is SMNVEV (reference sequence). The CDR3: CATGQPSSGANVLTF. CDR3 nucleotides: TGTGCCACAGGACAGCCAAGCTCTGGGGCCAACGTCCTGACTTTC.

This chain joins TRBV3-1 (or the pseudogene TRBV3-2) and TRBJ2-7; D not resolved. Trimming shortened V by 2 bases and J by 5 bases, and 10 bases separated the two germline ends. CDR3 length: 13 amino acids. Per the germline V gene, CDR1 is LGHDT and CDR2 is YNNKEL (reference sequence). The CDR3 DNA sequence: TGTGCCAGCAGCCAACAAGCCCCCCACGAGCAGTACTTC. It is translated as CASSQQAPHEQYF.

This CDR3 reads CASRPSGSLYEQYF. In DNA form, the CDR3 reads TGTGCCAGCAGACCTAGCGGGAGTCTGTACGAGCAGTACTTC. The chain employs TRBV6-2 or TRBV6-3 and TRBJ2-7; 10 nucleotides align to TRBD2. V lost 6 bases, J lost 4 bases, and 6 bases stayed unmatched. This CDR3 has 14 residues. From germline, CDR1 is MNHEY and CDR2 SVGEGT.

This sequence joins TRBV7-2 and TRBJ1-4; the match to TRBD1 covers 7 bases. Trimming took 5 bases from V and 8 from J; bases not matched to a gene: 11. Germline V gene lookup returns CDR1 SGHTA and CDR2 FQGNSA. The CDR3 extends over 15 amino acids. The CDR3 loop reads CASSALTGRREKLFF. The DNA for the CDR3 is TGTGCCAGCAGCGCCCTGACAGGGAGAAGAGAAAAACTGTTTTTT.

CDR3: CASSLALQGKHEQYF. Here the CDR3 DNA reads TGTGCCAGCAGCTTAGCGCTCCAGGGGAAACACGAGCAGTACTTC. The chain has TRBV7-9 and TRBJ2-7; possible D gene TRBD1, 6 bases. The CDR3 runs to 15 residues. Germline CDR1 is SEHNR and CDR2 is FQNEAQ (reference sequence). Trimming cost V 0 bases and J 5 bases, with 14 bases left between them.